The rows below give T cell receptor beta chains drawn from one sample of a study of blood T cell repertoires in COVID-19. Using immunoSEQ multiplex PCR, the repertoire was profiled, and TCRdb retains in-frame clones only, with some absent. The sample yields around 500,000 clones, 75% to 90% seen once. The sequencing sample was made of peripheral blood. The receptors were sampled from a human donor in a cohort sampled during active COVID-19. Both conserved end residues are part of each CDR3. The D gene is left open where the match is weak. The size of a clone is reported for some rows only, either as once, few or many, or as a class for expanded clones.

j_gene,d_gene,len,v_gene,abundance,CDR3aa,CDR3nt
TRBJ2-2,TRBD2,22,TRBV27,.,CASSLYVRGGLAGYANTGELFF,TGTGCCAGCAGTTTATATGTGAGGGGGGGACTAGCGGGATACGCGAACACCGGGGAGCTGTTTTTT
TRBJ2-7,TRBD1,14,TRBV5-6,.,CASSPRQGSYEQYF,TGTGCCAGCAGCCCGAGACAGGGATCCTACGAGCAGTACTTC
TRBJ2-5,.,13,TRBV5-4,once,CASSPDNLGTQYF,TGTGCCAGCAGCCCGGACAACCTGGGGACCCAGTACTTC
TRBJ2-1,TRBD1,16,TRBV7-2,.,CASSLAGTGPLNEQFF,TGTGCCAGCAGCTTAGCGGGGACAGGCCCTCTTAATGAGCAGTTCTTC
TRBJ2-7,TRBD1,14,TRBV6-6,once,CASSYPGGAYEQYF,TGTGCCAGCAGCTATCCAGGGGGCGCGTACGAGCAGTACTTC
TRBJ2-3,TRBD1,15,TRBV19,once,CASKWGTAVTDTQYF,TGTGCCAGTAAATGGGGGACAGCAGTCACAGATACGCAGTATTTT
TRBJ2-5,TRBD1,13,TRBV10-3,.,CAITDRGEGTQYF,TGTGCCATCACCGACAGGGGGGAAGGGACCCAGTACTTC
TRBJ1-5,.,15,TRBV27,.,CASSLTRVGNQPQHF,TGTGCCAGCAGTTTAACCAGGGTGGGCAATCAGCCCCAGCATTTT
TRBJ2-5,TRBD1,13,TRBV30,.,CAWSGDRGGTQYF,TGTGCCTGGAGTGGGGACAGGGGAGGGACCCAGTACTTC
TRBJ2-3,.,15,TRBV2,.,CASKSVLAGTDTQYF,TGTGCCAGCAAGTCGGTACTAGCAGGCACAGATACGCAGTATTTT
TRBJ1-5,.,12,TRBV15,.,CAISRANQPQHF,TGTGCCATTAGCAGGGCAAATCAGCCCCAGCATTTT
TRBJ1-2,.,14,TRBV19,.,CASSPNQVPFGYTF,TGTGCCAGTAGCCCTAACCAGGTCCCGTTTGGCTACACCTTC
TRBJ1-6,TRBD1,17,TRBV5-4,.,CASSRGQESSYNSPLHF,TGTGCCAGCAGCCGTGGACAGGAGAGCTCCTATAATTCACCCCTCCACTTT
TRBJ1-2,TRBD1,14,TRBV6-5,.,CASSLGQWDYGYTF,TGTGCCAGCAGTTTGGGACAGTGGGACTATGGCTACACCTTC
TRBJ1-1,.,15,TRBV19,.,CASSIYGRENTEAFF,TGTGCCAGTAGTATTTATGGCAGGGAAAACACTGAAGCTTTCTTT
TRBJ2-5,.,16,TRBV19,.,CASSPGTPINSGAQYF,TGTGCCAGTAGTCCTGGGACACCTATAAACTCAGGAGCCCAGTACTTC
TRBJ2-7,TRBD2,16,TRBV7-9,.,CASSFISGSYSYEQYF,TGTGCCAGCAGCTTTATTAGCGGGAGTTACTCCTACGAGCAGTACTTC
TRBJ2-7,.,11,TRBV3-1/TRBV3-2,.,CASSSSYEQYF,TGTGCCAGCAGTTCTTCCTACGAGCAGTACTTC
TRBJ1-2,TRBD1,17,TRBV28,few,CASSLLPGQGSPRGYTF,TGTGCCAGCAGTTTACTACCGGGACAGGGTTCACCCAGGGGCTACACCTTC
TRBJ2-7,TRBD1,14,TRBV19,.,CASSISQGLNEQYF,TGTGCCAGTAGTATCTCACAGGGGCTCAACGAGCAGTACTTC
TRBJ2-3,.,15,TRBV5-1,once,CASSFRQGGGDTQYF,TGCGCCAGCAGCTTCAGGCAGGGAGGGGGGGATACGCAGTATTTT
TRBJ2-1,.,14,TRBV3-1/TRBV3-2,.,CASSQAASADEQFF,TGTGCCAGCAGCCAAGCGGCTAGCGCCGATGAGCAGTTCTTC
TRBJ2-3,.,12,TRBV7-2,.,CASSSSTDTQYF,TGTGCCAGCAGCTCTAGCACAGATACGCAGTATTTT
TRBJ1-1,.,12,TRBV2,.,CASSQTSGLAFF,TGTGCCAGCTCCCAGACTTCAGGGCTGGCTTTCTTT
TRBJ1-5,.,15,TRBV28,.,CASSILGAGNQPQHF,TGTGCCAGCAGCATACTGGGCGCGGGTAATCAGCCCCAGCATTTT
TRBJ2-3,.,14,TRBV5-4,.,CASSFQQGMDTQYF,TGTGCCAGCAGCTTCCAACAGGGTATGGATACGCAGTATTTT
TRBJ1-1,.,13,TRBV2,once,CASSTDTNTEAFF,TGTGCCAGCAGCACTGACACGAACACTGAAGCTTTCTTT
TRBJ2-1,TRBD2,17,TRBV5-4,.,CASSLGGTSTSYNEQFF,TGTGCCAGCAGCTTGGGAGGGACTAGCACCTCCTACAATGAGCAGTTCTTC
TRBJ1-5,.,15,TRBV19,.,CASSPLEEGGQPQHF,TGTGCCAGTAGTCCGCTAGAGGAGGGAGGTCAGCCCCAGCATTTT